The 18 T cell receptor beta chains below come from one sample, sequenced in a study of blood T cells in healthy people across ages. A second PCR, run for about 6 to 12 cycles, used a sample-barcoded 5' primer plus a J-beta primer mix. TCRdb passed the 5' RACE reads through MiXCR, listing each CDR3 protein once. The table lists about 1.8 million distinct CDR3 sequences, approximately 50% of them singletons. Source material: blood. The receptors originated from a woman between 40 and 55 years old in good health.

Comments on this clonotype: One end of the junction varies from germline; a read error may be responsible. The chain recombines TRBV11-2 with TRBJ2-6, with D perhaps matching TRBD1 (6 bases). This CDR3 spans 19 amino acids. Germline lookup yields CDR1 SGHAT and CDR2 FQNNGV. The chain's CDR3 is CASSLFSGRGLSGTNVLTF. CDR3 coding DNA: TGTGCCAGCAGCTTATTTTCGGGCAGGGGTCTCTCTGGGACCAACGTCCTGACTTTC.

This clonotype was observed a few times. The genes are TRBV7-3 and TRBJ2-5; 7 nucleotides align to TRBD1. The CDR3 runs 15 residues. Germline V lookup: CDR1 SGHTA, CDR2 FQGTGA. The ends lost 4 bases at V and 4 bases at J; junction bases unmatched: 9. The CDR3 DNA reads as TGTGCCAGCAGCTCGATGAGGGGGCTGGGAGAGACCCAGTACTTC. Translating gives CASSSMRGLGETQYF.

The chain recombines TRBV28 with TRBJ1-2, with D maybe TRBD1 (5 bases). Germline-derived CDR1 and CDR2 are MDHEN and SYDVKM. This CDR3 is built from 14 residues. Deletions cut 7 bases from V and 1 base from J, with 13 bases between. This chain's CDR3 is CASIGQGVNYGYTF. The CDR3 nucleotides read TGTGCCAGCATAGGGCAGGGAGTTAACTATGGCTACACCTTC.

The chain links TRBV20-1 to TRBJ2-5; D is tentatively TRBD1 or TRBD2 (5 bases each). The CDR3 is made up of 12 amino acids. Germline V gives CDR1 DFQATT, CDR2 SNEGSKA (reference sequence). V dropped 0 bases and J dropped 5 bases, with 7 bases sitting between them. For the CDR3, the DNA is TGCAGTGCTAGAGATGGGGGTGAGACCCAGTACTTC. Its translation: CSARDGGETQYF.

This clonotype was observed a few times. V and J are TRBV5-1 and TRBJ2-3, with 9 bases fitting TRBD1. The CDR3 spans 14 residues. Germline V gene sequence: CDR1 SGHRS, CDR2 YFSETQ. The junction had 5 bases not matched to a gene; V was cut back by 3 bases and J by 6 bases. The CDR3 is CASSSGQGFDTQYF. CDR3 coding DNA: TGCGCCAGCAGCTCGGGACAGGGCTTCGATACGCAGTATTTT.

The CDR3 sequence is CASSVSAEGSSYNSPLHF. Written as DNA, the CDR3 is TGTGCCAGCAGCGTGTCTGCAGAGGGAAGCTCCTATAATTCACCCCTCCACTTT. This chain uses TRBV9 with TRBJ1-6; D unresolved. The CDR3 spans 18 residues. Trimming pared 2 bases from V and 0 bases from J, leaving 15 bases between. Looked up from germline, CDR1 is SGDLS and CDR2 is YYNGEE.

The chain joins TRBV12-3 or TRBV12-4 to TRBJ1-5, with a weak D call TRBD1 (6 bases). The CDR3 length is 15 residues. V lost 5 bases and J 6 bases, leaving 17 bases between the germline ends. The CDR3 nucleotides read TGTGCCAGCAGTCACCCGTCAGGGGTTACTCAGCCCCAGCATTTT. Translated: CASSHPSGVTQPQHF.

This clonotype was found once. J is TRBJ2-5 and V is TRBV7-8; weak D call: TRBD2 (6 bases). The CDR3 totals 14 residues. From germline, CDR1 is SGHVS and CDR2 FQNEAQ. Trimming stripped 3 bases from V and 5 bases from J, with 13 bases between. CDR3 sequence (DNA): TGTGCCAGCAGCTTGTCGCGGGGTCACGAGACCCAGTACTTC. It yields the protein CASSLSRGHETQYF.

The chain is built from TRBV27 and TRBJ2-7; TRBD2 might be the D (5 bases). The DNA matches TRBJ2-5 better at its end, which makes the J call doubtful. From germline, CDR1 is MNHEY and CDR2 SMNVEV (reference sequence). The CDR3 is made up of 13 amino acids. The CDR3 sequence: CASGGTGIETQYF. The DNA for the CDR3 is TGTGCCAGCGGTGGAACGGGGATAGAGACCCAGTACTTC.

The chain is built from TRBV7-3 and TRBJ2-1; D may be TRBD2 (6 bases). Germline loops: CDR1 SGHTA, CDR2 FQGTGA. Trimming removed 1 base from V and 8 bases from J, with 18 bases in between. The CDR3 has 16 amino acids. In DNA form, the CDR3 reads TGTGCCAGCAGCTTAAAAGTGGTGCGGGGTTTGCATGAGCAGTTCTTC. Translated: CASSLKVVRGLHEQFF.

Here the CDR3 reads CASSSGTSGGWGETQYF. The CDR3 DNA is TGTGCCAGCAGTTCCGGGACTAGCGGGGGCTGGGGGGAGACCCAGTACTTC. The chain has TRBV7-3 and TRBJ2-7; 14 bases line up with TRBD2. The J call may be in error: the DNA end matches TRBJ2-5 better. CDR1 and CDR2 (germline): SGHTA, FQGTGA. This CDR3 comprises 17 residues.

The chain couples TRBV6-5 to TRBJ1-4; D is perhaps TRBD1 (6 bases). Germline-derived CDR1 and CDR2 are MNHEY and SVGAGI. CDR3 length equals 12 residues. V gave up 5 bases and J gave up 10 bases, with 11 bases separating them. The CDR3 DNA sequence: TGTGCCAGCAGTCCGCTAGGGGGAAAACTGTTTTTT. This gives the protein CASSPLGGKLFF.

This clonotype was picked up a small number of times. The V call is TRBV20-1, the J call TRBJ2-7; D is unresolved. V gave up 6 bases and J gave up 12 bases, with 18 bases separating them. The CDR3 loop spans 11 amino acids. Per germline, CDR1 DFQATT and CDR2 SNEGSKA (reference sequence). CDR3 bases: TGCAGTGCACCGGACGCCGGCGGTCTGTACTTC. Its protein is CSAPDAGGLYF.

This chain joins TRBV20-1 and TRBJ2-3; perhaps D is TRBD1 or TRBD2 (5 bases each). Trimming removed 6 bases from V and 1 base from J, with 14 bases in between. CDR1 DFQATT and CDR2 SNEGSKA come from the germline V gene (reference sequence). The CDR3 covers 14 residues. This CDR3 reads CSAFARGRTDTQYF. The CDR3 DNA reads as TGCAGTGCCTTCGCGAGGGGCCGCACAGATACGCAGTATTTT.

This sequence joins TRBV3-1 and TRBJ2-1; D may match TRBD1 or TRBD2 (5 bases each). Germline CDR1 and CDR2: LGHDT and YNNKEL (reference sequence). CDR3 length: 15 residues. V shed 3 bases and J shed 5 bases, with 14 bases lying between them. The CDR3 bases are TGTGCCAGCAGCCATTTCACCGGGGCTCACAATGAGCAGTTCTTC. Protein sequence: CASSHFTGAHNEQFF.

In its sample, this clonotype was seen a few times. The J gene is TRBJ2-7, the V gene TRBV6-2 or TRBV6-3; 7 nucleotides agree with TRBD1. This CDR3 comprises 15 residues. Germline assignment: CDR1 MNHEY and CDR2 SVGEGT. With V trimmed by 2 bases and J by 2 bases, 6 bases remained unmatched. The CDR3 DNA reads TGTGCCAGCAGTTACCGGGACAGCGCGGCCTACGAGCAGTACTTC. Translation: CASSYRDSAAYEQYF.

The chain couples TRBV19 to TRBJ1-2; D unclear. The V end was cut by 6 bases, the J end by 7 bases, with 15 bases between. The germline gives CDR1 LNHDA, CDR2 SQIVND (reference sequence). The CDR3 is 13 residues long. CDR3 sequence: CASSPDNWIGYTF. The CDR3, as DNA: TGTGCCAGTAGCCCCGATAATTGGATTGGCTACACCTTC.

The rearrangement joins TRBV20-1 to TRBJ1-4; 8 bases match TRBD1. The germline gives CDR1 DFQATT, CDR2 SNEGSKA (reference sequence). V shed 6 bases, J shed 2 bases, and the junction held 8 bases outside the gene matches. The CDR3 sequence is 15 residues long. The CDR3 DNA is TGCAGTGCCGAGGGGCAGGGGGCGACTAATGAAAAACTGTTTTTT. Its translation: CSAEGQGATNEKLFF.